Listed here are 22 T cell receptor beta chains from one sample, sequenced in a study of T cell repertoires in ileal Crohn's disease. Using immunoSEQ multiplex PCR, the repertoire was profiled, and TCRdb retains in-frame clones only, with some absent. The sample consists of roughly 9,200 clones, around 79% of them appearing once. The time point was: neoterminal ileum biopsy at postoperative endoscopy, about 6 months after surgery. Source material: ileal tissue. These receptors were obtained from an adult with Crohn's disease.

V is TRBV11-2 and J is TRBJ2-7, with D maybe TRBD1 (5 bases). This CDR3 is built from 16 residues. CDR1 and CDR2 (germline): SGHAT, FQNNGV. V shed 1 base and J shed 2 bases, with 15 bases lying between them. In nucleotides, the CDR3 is TGTGCCAGCAGCTTAGGCCCCCTACAGGTACCCTACGAGCAGTACTTC. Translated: CASSLGPLQVPYEQYF.

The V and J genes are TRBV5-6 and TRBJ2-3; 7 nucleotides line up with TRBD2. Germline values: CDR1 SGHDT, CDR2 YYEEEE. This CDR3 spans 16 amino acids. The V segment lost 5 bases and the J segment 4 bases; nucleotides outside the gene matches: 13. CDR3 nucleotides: TGTGCCAGCAGTCATAGATTAGCGGGTCCCCCAGATACGCAGTATTTT. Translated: CASSHRLAGPPDTQYF. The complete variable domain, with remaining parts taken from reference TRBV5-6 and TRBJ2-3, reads DAGVTQSPTHLIKTRGQQVTLRCSPKSGHDTVSWYQQALGQGPQFIFQYYEEEERQRGNFPDRFSGHQFPNYSSELNVNALLLGDSALYLCASSHRLAGPPDTQYFGPGTRLTVL.

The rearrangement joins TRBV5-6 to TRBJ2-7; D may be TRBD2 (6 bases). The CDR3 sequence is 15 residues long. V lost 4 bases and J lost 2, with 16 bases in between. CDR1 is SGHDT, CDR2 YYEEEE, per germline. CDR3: CASSPLGLNTYEQYF. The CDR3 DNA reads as TGTGCCAGCAGCCCGCTGGGACTCAATACCTACGAGCAGTACTTC.

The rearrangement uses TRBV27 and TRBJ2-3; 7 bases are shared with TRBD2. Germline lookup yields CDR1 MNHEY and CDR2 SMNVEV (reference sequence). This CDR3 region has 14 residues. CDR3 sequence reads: CTPVAGASTDTQYF. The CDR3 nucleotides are TGTACGCCGGTGGCGGGAGCCAGCACAGATACGCAGTATTTT.

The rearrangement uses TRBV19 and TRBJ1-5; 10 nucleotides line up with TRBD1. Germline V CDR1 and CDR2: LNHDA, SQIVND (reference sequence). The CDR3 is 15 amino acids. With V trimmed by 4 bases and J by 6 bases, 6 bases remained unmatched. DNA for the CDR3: TGTGCCAGTAGTAAAGGACAGGGGGGAGTTCAGCCCCAGCATTTT. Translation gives CASSKGQGGVQPQHF.

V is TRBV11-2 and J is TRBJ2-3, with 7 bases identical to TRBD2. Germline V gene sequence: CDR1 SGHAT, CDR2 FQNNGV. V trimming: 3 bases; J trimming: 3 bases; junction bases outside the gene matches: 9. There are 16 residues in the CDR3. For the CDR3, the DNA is TGTGCCAGCAGCTTTCGAAGCGGGAAGATTACAGATACGCAGTATTTT. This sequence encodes CASSFRSGKITDTQYF. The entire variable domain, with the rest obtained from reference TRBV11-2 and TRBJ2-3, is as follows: EAGVAQSPRYKIIEKRQSVAFWCNPISGHATLYWYQQILGQGPKLLIQFQNNGVVDDSQLPKDRFSAERLKGVDSTLKIQPAKLEDSAVYLCASSFRSGKITDTQYFGPGTRLTVL.

CDR3 sequence (DNA): TGTGCTAGGGACACGGCGTGGAAGCCCCTCCACTTT. This translates into CARDTAWKPLHF. The chain carries TRBV6-5 and TRBJ1-6, with D possibly matching TRBD1 (6 bases). Germline V gives CDR1 MNHEY, CDR2 SVGAGI. There are 12 residues in the CDR3.

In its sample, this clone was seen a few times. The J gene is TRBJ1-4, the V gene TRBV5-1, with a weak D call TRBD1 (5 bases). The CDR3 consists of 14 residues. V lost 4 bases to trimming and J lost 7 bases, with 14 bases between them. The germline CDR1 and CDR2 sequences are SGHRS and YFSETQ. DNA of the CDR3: TGCGCCAGCAGCCCCGGGACTCTTGGTGAAAAACTGTTTTTT. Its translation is CASSPGTLGEKLFF.

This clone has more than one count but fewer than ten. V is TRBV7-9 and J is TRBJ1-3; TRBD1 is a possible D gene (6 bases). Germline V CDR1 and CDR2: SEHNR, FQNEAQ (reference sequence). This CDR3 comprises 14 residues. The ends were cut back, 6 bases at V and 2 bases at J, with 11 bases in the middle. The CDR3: CASRGRGPGNTIYF. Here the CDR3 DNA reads TGTGCCAGCAGAGGCAGGGGCCCTGGAAACACCATATATTTT.

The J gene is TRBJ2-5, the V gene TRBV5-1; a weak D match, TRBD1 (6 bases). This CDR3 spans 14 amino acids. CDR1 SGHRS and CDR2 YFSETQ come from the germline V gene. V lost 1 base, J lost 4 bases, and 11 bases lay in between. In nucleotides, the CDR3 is TGCGCCAGCAGCTTGCGCAGGGGTGGAGAGACCCAGTACTTC. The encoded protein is CASSLRRGGETQYF.

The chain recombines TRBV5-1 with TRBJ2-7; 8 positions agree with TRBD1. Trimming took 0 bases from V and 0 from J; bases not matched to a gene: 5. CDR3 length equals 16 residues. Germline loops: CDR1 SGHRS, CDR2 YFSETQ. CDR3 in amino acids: CASSLGDRTISYEQYF. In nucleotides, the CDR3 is TGCGCCAGCAGCTTGGGGGACAGGACTATCTCCTACGAGCAGTACTTC.

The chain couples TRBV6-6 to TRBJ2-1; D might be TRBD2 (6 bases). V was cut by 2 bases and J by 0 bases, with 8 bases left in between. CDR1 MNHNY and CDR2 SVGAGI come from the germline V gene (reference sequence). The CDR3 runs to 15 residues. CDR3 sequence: CASSYLAPSYNEQFF. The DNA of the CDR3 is TGTGCCAGCAGTTACCTAGCGCCCTCCTACAATGAGCAGTTCTTC.

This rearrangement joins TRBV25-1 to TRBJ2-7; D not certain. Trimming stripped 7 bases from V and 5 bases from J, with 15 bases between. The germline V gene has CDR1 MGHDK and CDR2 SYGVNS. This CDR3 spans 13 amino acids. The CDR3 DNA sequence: TGTGCCAGCACTAGAGCTTATCCCCACGAGCAGTACTTC. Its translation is CASTRAYPHEQYF.

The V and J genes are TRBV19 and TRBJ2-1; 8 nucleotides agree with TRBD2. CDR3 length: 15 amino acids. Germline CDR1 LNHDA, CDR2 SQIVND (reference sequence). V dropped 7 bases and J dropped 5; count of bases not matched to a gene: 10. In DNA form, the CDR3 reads TGTGCCAGTACCGCCGGGACTAGTACGAACAATGAGCAGTTCTTC. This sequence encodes CASTAGTSTNNEQFF.

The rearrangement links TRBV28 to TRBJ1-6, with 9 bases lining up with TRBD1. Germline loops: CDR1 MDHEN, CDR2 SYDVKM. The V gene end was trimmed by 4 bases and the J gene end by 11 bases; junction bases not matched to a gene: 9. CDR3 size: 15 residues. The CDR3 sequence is CASSSSGTGSAPLHF. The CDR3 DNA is TGTGCCAGCAGTTCCTCCGGGACAGGGTCTGCACCCCTCCACTTT.

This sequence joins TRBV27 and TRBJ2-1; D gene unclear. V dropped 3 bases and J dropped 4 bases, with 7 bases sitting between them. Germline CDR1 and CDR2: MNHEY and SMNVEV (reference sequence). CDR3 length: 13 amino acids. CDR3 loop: CASSLRPYNEQFF. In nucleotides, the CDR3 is TGTGCCAGCAGTTTGAGGCCTTACAATGAGCAGTTCTTC.

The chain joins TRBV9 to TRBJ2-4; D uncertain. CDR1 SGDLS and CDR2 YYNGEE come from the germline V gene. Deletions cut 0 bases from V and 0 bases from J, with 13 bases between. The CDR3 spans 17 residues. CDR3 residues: CASSVGAVLAAKNIQYF. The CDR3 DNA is TGTGCCAGCAGCGTAGGAGCCGTCCTTGCAGCCAAAAACATTCAGTACTTC.

CDR3 sequence: CASSYTSGGSYEQYF. The CDR3 DNA reads TGTGCCAGCAGCTACACTAGCGGTGGGTCCTACGAGCAGTACTTC. The chain carries TRBV7-2 and TRBJ2-7, with TRBD2 matching over 8 bases. The CDR3 runs to 15 residues. CDR1 and CDR2 from the germline V gene are SGHTA and FQGNSA. Trimming cost V 4 bases and J 1 base; bases outside gene matches: 6.

CDR3 loop: CASSEGQTQETQYF. The CDR3 DNA follows: TGTGCCAGCAGTGAGGGACAGACCCAAGAGACCCAGTACTTC. The genes are TRBV25-1 and TRBJ2-5; TRBD1 agrees at 7 bases. The V gene's germline CDR1 is MGHDK and CDR2 SYGVNS. The CDR3 loop spans 14 amino acids. V was clipped by 3 bases and J by 1 base; unmatched bases: 2.

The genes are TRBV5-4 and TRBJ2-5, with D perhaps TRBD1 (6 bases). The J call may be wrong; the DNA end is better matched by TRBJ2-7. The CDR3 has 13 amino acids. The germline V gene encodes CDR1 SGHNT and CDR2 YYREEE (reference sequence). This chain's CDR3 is CASSHPGAYEQYF. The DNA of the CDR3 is TGTGCCAGCAGCCACCCAGGGGCGTACGAGCAGTACTTC.

Written as DNA, the CDR3 is TGTGCCGCAGCTAGCGGGAGCTACAATGAGCAGTTCTTC. Translation gives CAAASGSYNEQFF. V is TRBV2 and J is TRBJ2-1, with 10 bases fitting TRBD2. The V gene's germline CDR1 is SNHLY and CDR2 FYNNEI. The CDR3 length is 13 residues. V lost 11 bases and J lost 3; bases outside the gene matches: 4.

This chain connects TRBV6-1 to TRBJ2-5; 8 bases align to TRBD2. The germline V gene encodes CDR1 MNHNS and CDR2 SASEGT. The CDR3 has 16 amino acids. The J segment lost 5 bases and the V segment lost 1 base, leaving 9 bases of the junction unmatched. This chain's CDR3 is CASSEEGGTRGETQYF. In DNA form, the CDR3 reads TGTGCCAGCAGTGAAGAGGGCGGGACTAGGGGGGAGACCCAGTACTTC.